This T cell receptor beta chain was identified in a study of cytomegalovirus exposure and HLA in healthy donors. As regards this clone: What it binds is not known.

Vbeta (60) and Jbeta (13) primers were used in the PCR. Libraries were prepared by immunoSEQ multiplex PCR; TCRdb keeps only in-frame clonotypes and omits some of them. The table lists approximately 110,000 clones, about 76% of them singletons, with approximately 13% in the top ten. Study observations and caveats: As a later analysis revealed, the rate of TCR association differed by HLA locus, with DRB1 most and HLA-C fewest.

Specimen: PBMCs. The TCR sequence derives from a woman aged 60-75 years in good health and CMV-seropositive.

As DNA, the CDR3 is TGTGCCAGCAGTGAAGCCCGGGACAGTTGGTTTTTT. Its protein is CASSEARDSWFF. This chain uses TRBV6-1 with TRBJ1-4; 7 bases line up with TRBD1. This CDR3 contains 12 residues. V shed 0 bases, J shed 16 bases, and the junction held 5 bases outside the gene matches. The germline V gene has CDR1 MNHNS and CDR2 SASEGT.